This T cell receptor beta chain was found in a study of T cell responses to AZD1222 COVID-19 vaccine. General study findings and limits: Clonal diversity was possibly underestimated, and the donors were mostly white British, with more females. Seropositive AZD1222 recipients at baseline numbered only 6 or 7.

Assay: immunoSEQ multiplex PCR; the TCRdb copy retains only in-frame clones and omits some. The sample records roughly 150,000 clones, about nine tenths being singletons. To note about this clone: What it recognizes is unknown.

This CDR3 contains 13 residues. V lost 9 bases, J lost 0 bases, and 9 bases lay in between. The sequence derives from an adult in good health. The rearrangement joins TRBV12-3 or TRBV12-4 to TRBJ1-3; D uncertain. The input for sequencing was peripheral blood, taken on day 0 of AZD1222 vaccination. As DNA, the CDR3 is TGTGCCAGTACCCTATACTCTGGAAACACCATATATTTT. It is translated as CASTLYSGNTIYF.